This T cell receptor (beta chain) was found in a study of blood T cells in healthy people across ages (dated by TCRdb to between 2015 and 2017). Regarding the research as a whole: In model experiments, template switching captured roughly one uniquely barcoded TCR beta cDNA molecule for every two T cells. The study measured age-related changes in TCR beta repertoire diversity using deep sequencing normalized with unique cDNA molecular identifiers. Donors were grouped into four age groups: young (average approximately 15 years), middle-aged (about 38), aged (around 60) and long-lived (over 80). To avoid experimental bias, donors of different ages were randomly spread across the sequencing lanes. For two donors (one aged 18 to 29 and one aged 80 or older), the study analyzed two additional independent replicas of 1 million unique cDNA reads from the same blood draw. Broader findings and caveats from the paper: Compared with the aged group, the long-lived group had more naive CD4+ T cells, fewer expanded clones and increased TCR diversity, a pattern suggesting age selection. A strong correlation was found between observed TCR beta diversity and the percentage of naive T cells measured by flow cytometry. Conclusive comparison of naive and antigen-experienced compartments was prevented by the profiling of bulk unsorted PBMCs. Estimates of total diversity based on one million sequenced T cells were considered lower bounds and underestimates. Observed TCR beta diversity per million T cells fell roughly linearly with age, and a significant reduction was already apparent by age around 44. The CMV infection status of donors was not known, potentially confounding age-related changes in expanded clonotypes.

The library came from 5' RACE. The sample was run on an Illumina HiSeq 2500. A second PCR of roughly 7 to 11 cycles was performed with a sample-barcoded 5' primer and a J-beta primer mix. Each TCR beta cDNA molecule received a unique molecular identifier from a template-switch 5' adaptor carrying 12 random nucleotides. At least 2.5 million CDR3-containing paired-end reads were obtained from each sample. All of the RNA was converted into first-strand cDNA using the Mint cDNA synthesis kit, with a TRBC-specific oligonucleotide serving as the primer. Following uracil-DNA glycosylase treatment, all cDNA underwent a first 18-cycle PCR with the universal primers M1SS and BC2_uni_R. The original methods were these. Each sample was normalized by randomly selecting 1 million high-quality reads, each carrying a distinct molecular identifier. Instead of being binned into consensus sequences, reads that shared molecular identifiers were thrown out. CDR3 identification, clonotype clustering and error correction used MiTCR with a Q25 quality threshold and the strictest error-elimination algorithm. A nonparametric unseen species model with Euler transformation was used to estimate lower-bound total TCR beta diversity. TCRdb reworked the public reads: Q25 trimming with fastp, MiXCR clone assembly, productive beta chains retained. Every CDR3 protein is listed once, alongside the most common genes and DNA of its rows. The V and J calls, along with clone size, are taken from TCRdb and not from the paper's own processing. This sample holds some 1.5 million distinct CDR3 sequences; approximately 30% were observed only once. The ten largest clonotypes hold roughly 8% of the sample.

Taken from cysteine to phenylalanine, the CDR3 has 14 residues. The CDR3 DNA has 42 bases and is translated from base 1. CDR1 and CDR2 (SQVTM, ANQGSEA) derive from the germline V gene. As for this clonotype: Its antigen target is currently unknown. An end of the junction does not agree with germline; a read error may underlie this.

The approximately 40 donors, aged roughly 6 to 95 years, were systemically healthy Caucasian individuals from Russia. Each donor gave about 11 milliliters of peripheral blood, drawn into EDTA-treated Vacutainer tubes. Ficoll-Paque density-gradient centrifugation was used to isolate PBMCs, with at least 7 million per sample. Total RNA was extracted from PBMCs with Trizol reagent, with at least 6 micrograms obtained per sample. Naive CD45RAhigh/CD27high T cell percentages were measured by flow cytometry on a PBMC aliquot from every donor. This sequence was found in a woman aged 25 to 39 in good health. What was sequenced was blood. The sequence is built from TRBV29-1 and TRBJ1-2, with the D gene too uncertain to name. In nucleotides, the sequence is TGCAGCGTAACCGACGGGTTAGCTAACTGTGGCTACACCTTC. Its protein product is CSVTDGLANCGYTF.